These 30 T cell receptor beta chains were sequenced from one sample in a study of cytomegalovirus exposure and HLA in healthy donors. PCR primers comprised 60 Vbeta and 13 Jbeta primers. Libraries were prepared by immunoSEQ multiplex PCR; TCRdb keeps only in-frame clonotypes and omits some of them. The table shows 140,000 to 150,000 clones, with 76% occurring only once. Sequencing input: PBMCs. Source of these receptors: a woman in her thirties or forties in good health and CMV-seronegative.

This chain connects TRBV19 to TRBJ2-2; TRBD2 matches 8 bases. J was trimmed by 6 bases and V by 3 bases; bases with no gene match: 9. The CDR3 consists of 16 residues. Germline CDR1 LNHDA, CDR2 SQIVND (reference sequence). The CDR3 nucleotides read TGTGCCAGTAGTATTTTTGCGGGGGGCTTAGCCGGGGAGCTGTTTTTT. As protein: CASSIFAGGLAGELFF.

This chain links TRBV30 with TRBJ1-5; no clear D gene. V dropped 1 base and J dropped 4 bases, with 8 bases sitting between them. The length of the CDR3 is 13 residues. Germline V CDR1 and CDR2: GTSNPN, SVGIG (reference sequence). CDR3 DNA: TGTGCCTGGAGTGACGGAGGGAATCAGCCCCAGCATTTT. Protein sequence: CAWSDGGNQPQHF.

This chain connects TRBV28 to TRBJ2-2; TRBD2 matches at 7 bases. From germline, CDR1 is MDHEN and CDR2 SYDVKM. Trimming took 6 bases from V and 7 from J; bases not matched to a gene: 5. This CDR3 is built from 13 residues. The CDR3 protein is CASRAGVNGELFF. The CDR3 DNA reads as TGTGCCAGCAGGGCGGGGGTAAACGGGGAGCTGTTTTTT.

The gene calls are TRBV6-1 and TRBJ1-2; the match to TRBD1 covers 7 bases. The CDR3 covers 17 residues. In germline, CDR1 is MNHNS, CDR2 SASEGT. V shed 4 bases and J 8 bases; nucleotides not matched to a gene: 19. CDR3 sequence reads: CASSASYVGQAPLGYTF. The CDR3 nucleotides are TGTGCCAGCAGTGCGTCTTACGTAGGACAGGCCCCTTTGGGCTACACCTTC.

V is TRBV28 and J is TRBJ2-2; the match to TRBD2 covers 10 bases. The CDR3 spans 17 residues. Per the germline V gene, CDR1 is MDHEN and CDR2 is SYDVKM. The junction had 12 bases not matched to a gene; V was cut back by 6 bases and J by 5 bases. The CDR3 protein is CASSYPSSGRGTGELFF. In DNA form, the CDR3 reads TGTGCCAGCAGCTACCCATCTAGCGGGAGAGGGACCGGGGAGCTGTTTTTT.

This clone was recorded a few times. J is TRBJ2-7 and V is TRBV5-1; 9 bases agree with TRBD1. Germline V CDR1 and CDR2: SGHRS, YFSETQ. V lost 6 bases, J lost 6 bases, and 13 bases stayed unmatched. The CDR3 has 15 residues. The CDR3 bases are TGCGCCAGCACCCTCCCCGACAGGGGGGTCAGCGAGCAGTACTTC. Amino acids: CASTLPDRGVSEQYF.

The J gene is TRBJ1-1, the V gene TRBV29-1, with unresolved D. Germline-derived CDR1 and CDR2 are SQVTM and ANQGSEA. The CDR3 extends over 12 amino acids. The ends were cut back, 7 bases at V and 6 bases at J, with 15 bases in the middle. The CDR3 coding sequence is TGCAGCGCGGGGATAGGAGGGTCTGAAGCTTTCTTT. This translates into CSAGIGGSEAFF.

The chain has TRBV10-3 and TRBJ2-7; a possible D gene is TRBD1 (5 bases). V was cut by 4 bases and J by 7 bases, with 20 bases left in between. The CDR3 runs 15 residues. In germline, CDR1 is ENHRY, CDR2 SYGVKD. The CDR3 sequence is CAISALDTRAQEQYF. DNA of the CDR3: TGTGCCATCAGTGCCCTGGACACTCGGGCACAGGAGCAGTACTTC.

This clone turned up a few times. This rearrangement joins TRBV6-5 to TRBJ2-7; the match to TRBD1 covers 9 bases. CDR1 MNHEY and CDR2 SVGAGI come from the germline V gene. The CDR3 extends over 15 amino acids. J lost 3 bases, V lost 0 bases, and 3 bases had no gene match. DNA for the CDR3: TGTGCCAGCAGTTACTCTACAGGGGGCGTCTACGAGCAGTACTTC. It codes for CASSYSTGGVYEQYF.

The CDR3 DNA reads as TGTGCCAGCTCACCACTTCAGACAGGGGACAATCAGCCCCAGCATTTT. This codes for CASSPLQTGDNQPQHF. The chain employs TRBV18 and TRBJ1-5; 8 bases are shared with TRBD1. The CDR3 is 16 residues long. V was clipped by 1 base and J by 3 bases; unmatched bases: 5. Germline assignment: CDR1 KGHSH and CDR2 LQKENI.

The CDR3 coding sequence is TGTGCCAGCTCCGACCTAGCGGGGACTGAGCAGTTCTTC. Translation gives CASSDLAGTEQFF. This chain connects TRBV6-5 to TRBJ2-1, with 9 bases identical to TRBD2. The CDR3 runs to 13 residues. In germline, CDR1 is MNHEY, CDR2 SVGAGI. With 8 bases clipped from V and 9 bases from J, the junction kept 8 bases outside the gene matches.

CDR3: CAWSVQDRVAQGLFF. Here the CDR3 DNA reads TGTGCCTGGAGTGTTCAGGACAGGGTCGCCCAGGGGCTGTTTTTT. The chain uses TRBV30 and TRBJ1-4; 8 bases align to TRBD1. From germline, CDR1 is GTSNPN and CDR2 SVGIG (reference sequence). CDR3 length equals 15 residues. V dropped 0 bases and J dropped 14; count of bases not matched to a gene: 14.

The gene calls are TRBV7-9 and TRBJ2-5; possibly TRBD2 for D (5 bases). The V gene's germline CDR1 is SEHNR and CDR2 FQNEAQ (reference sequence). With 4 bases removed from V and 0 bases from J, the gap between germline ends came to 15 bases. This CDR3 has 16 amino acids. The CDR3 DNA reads TGTGCCAGCAGCTCCTTACTGAGGGCTCACCAAGAGACCCAGTACTTC. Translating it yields CASSSLLRAHQETQYF.

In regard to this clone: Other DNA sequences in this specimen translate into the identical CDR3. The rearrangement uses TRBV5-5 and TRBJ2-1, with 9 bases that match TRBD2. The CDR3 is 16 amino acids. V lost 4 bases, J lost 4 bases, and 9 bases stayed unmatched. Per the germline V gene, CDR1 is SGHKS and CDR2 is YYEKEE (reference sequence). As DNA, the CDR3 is TGTGCCAGCAGCCCACGAGCGGGGGGAGGTTACAATGAGCAGTTCTTC. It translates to CASSPRAGGGYNEQFF.

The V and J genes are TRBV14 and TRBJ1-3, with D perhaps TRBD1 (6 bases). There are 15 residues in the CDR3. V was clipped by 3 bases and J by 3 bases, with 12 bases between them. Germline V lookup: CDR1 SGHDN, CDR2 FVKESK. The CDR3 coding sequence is TGTGCCAGCAGCCAGTCGACAGGAGGTGGAAACACCATATATTTT. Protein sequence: CASSQSTGGGNTIYF.

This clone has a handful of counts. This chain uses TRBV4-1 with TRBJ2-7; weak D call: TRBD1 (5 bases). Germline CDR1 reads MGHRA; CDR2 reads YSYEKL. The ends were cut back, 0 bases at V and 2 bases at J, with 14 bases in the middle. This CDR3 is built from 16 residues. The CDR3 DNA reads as TGCGCCAGCAGCCAAGATGGGCAGGGTTTCACCTACGAGCAGTACTTC. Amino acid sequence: CASSQDGQGFTYEQYF.

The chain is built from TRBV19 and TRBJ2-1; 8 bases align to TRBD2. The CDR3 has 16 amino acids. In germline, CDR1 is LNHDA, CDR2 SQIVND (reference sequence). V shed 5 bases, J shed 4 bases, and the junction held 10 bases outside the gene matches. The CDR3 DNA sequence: TGTGCCAGTAGTCCCGGGGGGGCTAGCGTGTACAATGAGCAGTTCTTC. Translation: CASSPGGASVYNEQFF.

CDR3 region: CSVIGTTKETQYF. The CDR3, as DNA: TGCAGCGTTATTGGGACAACTAAAGAGACCCAGTACTTC. The chain links TRBV29-1 to TRBJ2-5; possible D gene TRBD1, 6 bases. This CDR3 is built from 13 residues. Germline CDR1 reads SQVTM; CDR2 reads ANQGSEA. V lost 5 bases to trimming and J lost 3 bases, with 13 bases between them. Complete variable domain (other parts from reference TRBV29-1 and TRBJ2-5): SAVISQKPSRDICQRGTSLTIQCQVDSQVTMMFWYRQQPGQSLTLIATANQGSEATYESGFVIDKFPISRPNLTFSTLTVSNMSPEDSSIYLCSVIGTTKETQYFGPGTRLLVL.

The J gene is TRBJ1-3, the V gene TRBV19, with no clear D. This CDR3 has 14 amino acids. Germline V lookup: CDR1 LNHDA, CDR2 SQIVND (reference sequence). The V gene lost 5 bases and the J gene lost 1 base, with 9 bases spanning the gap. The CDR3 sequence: CASSPPVSGNTIYF. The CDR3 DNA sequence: TGTGCCAGTAGTCCCCCCGTGTCTGGAAACACCATATATTTT.

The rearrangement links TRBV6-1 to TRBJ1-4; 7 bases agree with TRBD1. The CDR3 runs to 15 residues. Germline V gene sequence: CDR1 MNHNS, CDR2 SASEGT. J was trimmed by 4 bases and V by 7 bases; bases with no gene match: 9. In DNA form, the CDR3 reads TGTGCCAGCATGTTGAGGGGGCGGGTTAATGAAAAACTGTTTTTT. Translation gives CASMLRGRVNEKLFF.

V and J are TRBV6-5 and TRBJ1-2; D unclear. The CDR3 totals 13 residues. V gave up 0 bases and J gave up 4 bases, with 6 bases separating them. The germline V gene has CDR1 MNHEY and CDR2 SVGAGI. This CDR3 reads CASSYSESYGYTF. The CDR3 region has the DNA TGTGCCAGCAGTTACTCGGAGAGCTATGGCTACACCTTC.

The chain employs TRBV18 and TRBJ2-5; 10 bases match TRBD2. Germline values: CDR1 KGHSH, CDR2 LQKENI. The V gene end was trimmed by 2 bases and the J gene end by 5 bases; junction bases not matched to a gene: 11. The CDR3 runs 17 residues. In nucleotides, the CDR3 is TGTGCCAGCTCACCAGATCGCCCAGCGGGAGGGAGGGAGACCCAGTACTTC. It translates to CASSPDRPAGGRETQYF.

CDR3 DNA: TGCGCCAGCAGCTTCGTTGGCGGGGCGGGTGAGCAGTTCTTC. Protein sequence: CASSFVGGAGEQFF. The chain joins TRBV5-1 to TRBJ2-1; D is perhaps TRBD2 (6 bases). CDR1 and CDR2 from the germline V gene are SGHRS and YFSETQ. V lost 2 bases and J 9 bases, leaving 15 bases between the germline ends. The CDR3 extends over 14 amino acids.

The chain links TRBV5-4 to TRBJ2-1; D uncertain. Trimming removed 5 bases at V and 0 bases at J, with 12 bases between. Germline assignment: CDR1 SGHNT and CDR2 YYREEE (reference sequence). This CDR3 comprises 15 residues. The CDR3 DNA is TGTGCCAGCAGTTTCCAAGCAAGCTCCTACAATGAGCAGTTCTTC. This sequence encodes CASSFQASSYNEQFF. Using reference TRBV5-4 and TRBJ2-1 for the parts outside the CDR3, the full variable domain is ETGVTQSPTHLIKTRGQQVTLRCSSQSGHNTVSWYQQALGQGPQFIFQYYREEENGRGNFPPRFSGLQFPNYSSELNVNALELDDSALYLCASSFQASSYNEQFFGPGTRLTVL.

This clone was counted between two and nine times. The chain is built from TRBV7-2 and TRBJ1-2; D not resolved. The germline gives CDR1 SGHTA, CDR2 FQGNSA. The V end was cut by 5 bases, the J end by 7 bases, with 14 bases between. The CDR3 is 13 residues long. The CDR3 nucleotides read TGTGCCAGCAGCCCACGGGGTCAAGGTGGCTACACCTTC. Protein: CASSPRGQGGYTF.

In DNA, the CDR3 is TGCGCCAGCAGCCTATCAGGGGTTGCCGAAGCTTTCTTT. Its translation is CASSLSGVAEAFF. The chain combines TRBV5-1 with TRBJ1-1, with D tentatively TRBD1 (6 bases). V was cut by 4 bases and J by 8 bases, with 15 bases left in between. This CDR3 comprises 13 residues. In germline, CDR1 is SGHRS, CDR2 YFSETQ. Together with reference TRBV5-1 and TRBJ1-1, the CDR3 gives the full variable domain: KAGVTQTPRYLIKTRGQQVTLSCSPISGHRSVSWYQQTPGQGLQFLFEYFSETQRNKGNFPGRFSGRQFSNSRSEMNVSTLELGDSALYLCASSLSGVAEAFFGQGTRLTVV.

The chain's CDR3 is CASSSRTEVYQETQYF. DNA of the CDR3: TGTGCCAGCAGTTCCCGGACAGAGGTGTACCAAGAGACCCAGTACTTC. The J gene is TRBJ2-5, the V gene TRBV6-5; tentatively, D is TRBD1 (6 bases). V lost 4 bases, J lost 0 bases, and 15 bases lay in between. The CDR3 loop spans 16 amino acids. The germline V gene has CDR1 MNHEY and CDR2 SVGAGI.

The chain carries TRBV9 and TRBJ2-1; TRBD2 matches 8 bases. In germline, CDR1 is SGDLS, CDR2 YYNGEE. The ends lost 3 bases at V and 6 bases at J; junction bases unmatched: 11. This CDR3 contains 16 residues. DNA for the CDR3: TGTGCCAGCAGCGGAGGACTAGCCGCCCTACCCAATGAGCAGTTCTTC. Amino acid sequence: CASSGGLAALPNEQFF. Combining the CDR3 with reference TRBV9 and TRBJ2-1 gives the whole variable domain DSGVTQTPKHLITATGQRVTLRCSPRSGDLSVYWYQQSLDQGLQFLIQYYNGEERAKGNILERFSAQQFPDLHSELNLSSLELGDSALYFCASSGGLAALPNEQFFGPGTRLTVL.

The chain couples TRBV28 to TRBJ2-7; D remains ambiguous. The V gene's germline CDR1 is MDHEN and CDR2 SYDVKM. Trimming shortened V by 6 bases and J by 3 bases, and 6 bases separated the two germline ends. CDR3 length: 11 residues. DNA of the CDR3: TGTGCCAGCAGATCCAGCTACGAGCAGTACTTC. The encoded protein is CASRSSYEQYF. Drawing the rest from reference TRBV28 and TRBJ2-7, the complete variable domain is DVKVTQSSRYLVKRTGEKVFLECVQDMDHENMFWYRQDPGLGLRLIYFSYDVKMKEKGDIPEGYSVSREKKERFSLILESASTNQTSMYLCASRSSYEQYFGPGTRLTVT.

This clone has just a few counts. DNA for the CDR3: TGTGCCAGCAGACGAACTAGCGGGGCCCTATACGAGCAGTACTTC. Translation: CASRRTSGALYEQYF. The gene calls are TRBV6-1 and TRBJ2-7; 10 bases are shared with TRBD2. The CDR3 is 15 amino acids. The V gene's germline CDR1 is MNHNS and CDR2 SASEGT. V was clipped by 6 bases and J by 4 bases; unmatched bases: 9.